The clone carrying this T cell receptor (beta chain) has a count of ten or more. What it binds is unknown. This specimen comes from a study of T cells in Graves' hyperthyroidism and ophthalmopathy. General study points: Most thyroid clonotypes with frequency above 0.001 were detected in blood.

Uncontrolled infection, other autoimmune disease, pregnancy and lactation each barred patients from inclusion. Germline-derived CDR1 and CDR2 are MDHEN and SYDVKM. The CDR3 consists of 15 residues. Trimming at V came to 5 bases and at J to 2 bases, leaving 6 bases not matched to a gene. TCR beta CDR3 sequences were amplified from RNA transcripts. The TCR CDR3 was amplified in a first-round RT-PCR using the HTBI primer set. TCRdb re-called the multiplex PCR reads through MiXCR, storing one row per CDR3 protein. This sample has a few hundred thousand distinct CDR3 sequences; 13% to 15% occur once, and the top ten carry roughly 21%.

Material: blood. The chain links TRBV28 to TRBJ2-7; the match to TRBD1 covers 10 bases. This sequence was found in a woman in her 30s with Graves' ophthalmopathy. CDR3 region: CASSQGTGAAYEQYF. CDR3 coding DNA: TGTGCCAGCAGTCAGGGGACAGGGGCGGCCTACGAGCAGTACTTC.